The rows below give T cell receptor beta chains drawn from one sample of a study of T cells in Graves' hyperthyroidism and ophthalmopathy. Using its own MiXCR run on the multiplex PCR reads, TCRdb lists one record per CDR3 protein. The table has 560,000 or so distinct CDR3 sequences, about half seen once. Sequencing was done on a sample of peripheral blood or thyroid tissue (not recorded which). The receptor source for this set is a woman between 18 and 29 years old with Graves' hyperthyroidism. Each CDR3 is given with its conserved first and last residue. The D gene is left open where the match is weak. The size entry is marked missing in some rows and otherwise reads once, few, many or a size class.

v_call,d_call,j_call,clone_size,cdr3_aa,cdr3_nt
TRBV29-1,NA,TRBJ1-2,many,CSVESQGRNYGYTF,TGCAGCGTTGAATCACAGGGCAGAAACTATGGCTACACCTTC
TRBV5-1,NA,TRBJ2-2,NA,CASSLEAGHTGELFF,TGTGCCAGCAGCTTGGAGGCAGGGCACACCGGGGAGCTGTTTTTT
TRBV7-6,NA,TRBJ1-1,NA,CASSQGGPLANTEAFF,TGTGCCAGCAGCCAAGGTGGACCATTAGCGAACACTGAAGCTTTCTTT
TRBV15,NA,TRBJ1-5,many,CATSRDQLPNQPQHF,TGTGCCACCAGCAGAGATCAGTTGCCCAATCAGCCCCAGCATTTT
TRBV9,NA,TRBJ1-2,NA,CASSDIGSLSNYGYTF,TGTGCCAGCAGCGATATCGGCTCACTTTCTAACTATGGCTACACCTTC
TRBV4-2,NA,TRBJ2-2,NA,CASTRQVTTGELFF,TGTGCCAGCACCCGACAGGTTACCACCGGGGAGCTGTTTTTT
TRBV10-3,TRBD1,TRBJ1-5,NA,CAISAAGQGRNQPQHF,TGTGCCATCAGTGCTGCCGGACAGGGACGCAATCAGCCCCAGCATTTT
TRBV15,NA,TRBJ1-1,many,CATSRGTGEAFF,TGTGCCACCAGCAGAGGTACGGGTGAAGCTTTCTTT
TRBV10-3,NA,TRBJ1-6,NA,CAICSASGDSPLHF,NA
TRBV5-1,NA,TRBJ2-7,NA,CASSWGGGTQQYF,TGCGCCAGCAGCTGGGGGGGGGGGACACAGCAGTACTTC
TRBV7-9,NA,TRBJ2-5,many,CASSVNQRETQYF,TGTGCCAGCAGCGTAAACCAGAGGGAGACCCAGTACTTC
TRBV20-1,NA,TRBJ2-7,few,CSARGGNEQYF,TGCAGTGCTAGAGGTGGGAACGAGCAGTACTTC
TRBV7-6,NA,TRBJ2-7,many,CASSPQSYEQYF,TGTGCCAGCAGCCCACAGTCCTACGAGCAGTACTTC
TRBV5-1,TRBD1,TRBJ2-5,NA,CASSFTTGRETQYF,TGCGCCAGCAGCTTTACGACAGGGCGAGAGACCCAGTACTTC
TRBV7-8,NA,TRBJ1-1,NA,CASSQTLGAAFF,TGTGCCAGCAGCCAAACACTTGGCGCGGCTTTCTTT
TRBV12-3/TRBV12-4,NA,TRBJ2-6,NA,CASSLGGLNSGANVLTF,TGTGCCAGCAGTTTGGGGGGGCTTAACTCTGGGGCCAACGTCCTGACTTTC
TRBV24-1,NA,TRBJ1-5,NA,CATGPAGDPNQPQHF,TGTGCCACCGGCCCAGCGGGCGATCCCAATCAGCCCCAGCATTTT
TRBV2,TRBD1,TRBJ2-5,few,CASSQDREETQYF,TGTGCCAGCAGCCAAGACAGGGAAGAGACCCAGTACTTC
TRBV7-9,NA,TRBJ1-2,NA,CASSQDQVDRYYGYTF,TGTGCCAGCAGCCAAGATCAGGTGGACCGATACTATGGCTACACCTTC
TRBV11-1,NA,TRBJ2-5,few,CASRSSGTVEETQYF,TGTGCCAGCAGATCCTCCGGGACGGTCGAAGAGACCCAGTACTTC
TRBV10-1,NA,TRBJ2-7,once,CASSDGGTIYEQYF,TGCGCCAGCAGTGACGGCGGGACAATCTACGAGCAGTACTTC
TRBV12-3/TRBV12-4,TRBD1,TRBJ1-2,NA,CASSRRTGIGYTF,TGTGCCAGCAGCCGACGGACAGGCATTGGCTACACCTTC
TRBV7-9,NA,TRBJ1-3,NA,CASNPGGGGNTIYF,TGTGCCAGCAACCCCGGGGGCGGTGGAAACACCATATATTTT
TRBV6-6,NA,TRBJ1-1,few,CASSYLGGTEAFF,TGTGCCAGCAGTTACTTGGGGGGAACTGAAGCTTTCTTT
TRBV7-2,NA,TRBJ1-1,NA,CASSARGTQGTEAFF,TGTGCCAGCAGCGCAAGAGGGACCCAAGGCACTGAAGCTTTCTTT
TRBV20-1,NA,TRBJ1-1,few,CSARDLAGYTEAFF,TGCAGTGCTAGAGATCTGGCAGGGTACACTGAAGCTTTCTTT
TRBV29-1,TRBD1,TRBJ1-4,many,CSVGRGQGVNEKLFF,TGCAGCGTTGGAAGGGGACAGGGGGTGAATGAAAAACTGTTTTTT